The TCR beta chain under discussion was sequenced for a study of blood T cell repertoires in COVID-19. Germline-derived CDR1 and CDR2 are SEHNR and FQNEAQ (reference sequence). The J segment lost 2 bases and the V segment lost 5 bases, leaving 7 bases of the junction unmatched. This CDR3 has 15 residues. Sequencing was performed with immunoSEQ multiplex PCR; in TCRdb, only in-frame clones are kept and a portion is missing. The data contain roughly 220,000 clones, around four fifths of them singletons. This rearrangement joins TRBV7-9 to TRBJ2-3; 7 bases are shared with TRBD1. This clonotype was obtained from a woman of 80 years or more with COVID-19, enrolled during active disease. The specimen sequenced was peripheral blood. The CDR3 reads CASSPGQSATDTQYF. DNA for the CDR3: TGTGCCAGCAGCCCGGGACAGTCCGCCACAGATACGCAGTATTTT.